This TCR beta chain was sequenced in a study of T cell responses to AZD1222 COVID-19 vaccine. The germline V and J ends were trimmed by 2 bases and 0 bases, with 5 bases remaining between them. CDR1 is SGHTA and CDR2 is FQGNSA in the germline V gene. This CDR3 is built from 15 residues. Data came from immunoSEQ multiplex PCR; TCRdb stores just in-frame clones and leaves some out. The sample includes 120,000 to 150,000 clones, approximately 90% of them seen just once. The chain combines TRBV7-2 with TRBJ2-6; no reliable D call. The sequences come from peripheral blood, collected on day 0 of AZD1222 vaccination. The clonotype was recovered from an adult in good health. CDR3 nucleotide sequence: TGTGCCAGCAGCTTACTTGTCTCTGGGGCCAACGTCCTGACTTTC. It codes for CASSLLVSGANVLTF. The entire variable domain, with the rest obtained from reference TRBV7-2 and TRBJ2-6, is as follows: GAGVSQSPSNKVTEKGKDVELRCDPISGHTALYWYRQSLGQGLEFLIYFQGNSAPDKSGLPSDRFSAERTGGSVSTLTIQRTQQEDSAVYLCASSLLVSGANVLTFGAGSRLTVL.